This T cell receptor (beta chain) was sequenced during a study of cytomegalovirus exposure and HLA in healthy donors. J gave up 2 bases and V 6 bases, and 8 bases lay outside the gene matches. The germline CDR1 and CDR2 sequences are ENHRY and SYGVKD. The CDR3 has 16 amino acids. Findings of the study overall: Most of the CMV-associated TCR beta chains (in a later analysis) appeared to be HLA-restricted.

With respect to this clone: Its antigen is unknown.

In the PCR, 60 Vbeta and 13 Jbeta primers were used. Sequenced by immunoSEQ multiplex PCR; TCRdb stores in-frame clones only, minus some. The sample has 150,000 to 200,000 clones; over 65% are singletons. The sequence came from a man aged 18 to 30 in good health and CMV-seropositive. Material: PBMCs. This chain uses TRBV10-3 with TRBJ2-3; TRBD2 matches 10 bases. The CDR3 sequence is CAIRVLTSGSTDTQYF. CDR3 bases: TGTGCCATCAGGGTACTGACTAGCGGGTCCACAGATACGCAGTATTTT.